Sequencing of this T cell receptor (beta chain) was carried out in a study of early stage breast cancer tumors (dated by TCRdb to the late 2010s). Study-level background: Of the approximately 15 invasive breast tumors, about 13 were found to be estrogen receptor-positive, progesterone receptor-positive and HER2-negative. Of the roughly twelve ER+/PR+/HER2- tumors, eight were classified as invasive ductal carcinomas and four as invasive lobular carcinomas. On average, each sample got roughly 9.7-fold read coverage. The samples as a whole yielded some 2,500,000 detected templates, corresponding to about a million unique clonotypes. Findings and caveats that apply to the study as a whole: Chain pairing and functional markers such as CD4, CD8 and FOXP3 were not captured by bulk genomic DNA sequencing of unsorted cells. Repertoires from blood resembled normal breast more closely than tumor, and using blood as a reference for each tissue separated tumor from normal in most of the 16 patients. Enriched TCRB sequences shared across patients were mostly commonly generated sequences, unlikely to play an important role in the tumor microenvironment. Tumors showed approximately 2.5-fold higher T cell density and higher clonality than adjacent normal breast tissue. Because the cohort was small, a breakdown by tumor subtype could not be done.

The study profiled bulk TCR beta-chain repertoires in matched peripheral blood, tumor and adjacent normal breast tissue taken from some 17 patients with early-stage breast cancer. Before surgery, whole blood (roughly 5-11 mL) was collected into EDTA tubes and processed within 2 hours. Ficoll-Paque centrifugation in SepMate-50 tubes was used to isolate peripheral blood mononuclear cells. PBMCs were cryopreserved in roughly 90% FBS with roughly 10% DMSO in aliquots of roughly 1.8 to 4.5 million cells and stored in liquid nitrogen. Genomic DNA was extracted with the Qiagen AllPrep DNA/RNA Mini kit. V is cut by 1 base and J by 5 bases, and the space between the germline ends is 7 bases. For CDR1 and CDR2, the germline V gene (reference sequence) lists SEHNR and FQNEAQ. The CDR3 covers 13 residues, taking in both the cysteine and the phenylalanine. Only the CDR3 region is kept as DNA, spanning 39 bases read in frame from base 1.

Concerning this clone: Its antigen has not been determined. Base qualities are not recorded, but no much larger clone differs from it by a single base.

Every sample was amplified as two independent genomic DNA replicates, using 0.5 ug for blood and approximately 1.5 ug for tumor or normal breast. TCRB sequencing of genomic DNA was carried out with the ImmunoSeq Intro kit according to the manufacturer's instructions. Multiplex PCR was run for 31 cycles using proprietary primers and spike-in control sequences for absolute quantification. Single-end 150-bp reads were used to sequence an 87-bp fragment covering the CDR3 and the flanking V and J genes. Each lane of an Illumina MiSeq using version 3.0 chemistry carried seven multiplexed samples, with two replicates per sample. The study's processing was this. Raw data were processed with the vendor's proprietary pipeline, and both replicates were merged into a single result per sample. Productive rearrangements sharing the V-gene family, CDR3 amino acid sequence and J-gene segment were defined as clonotypes. Clonality was computed as 1 minus the normalized Shannon entropy (Pielou evenness) of TCRB abundances. T cell density was estimated as total templates divided by the number of input cells, with the number of input cells inferred from the DNA input amount. Recon, run with its default parameters, was used to estimate overall repertoire diversity and clonality. Clonotypes with over 0.1% abundance in tumor and at least 32-fold higher abundance in tumor than in normal breast were defined as tumor-enriched. TCRdb holds this immuneACCESS table with in-frame rearrangements only. Some clones are missing; in checked studies, unresolved V genes explain under half, and the rest has no known cause. The V and J calls and clone size were taken over from that table, and D and trimming were inferred from the DNA. The sample records about 72,000 clones, around 80% of which are singletons. 3.5% of the sample is taken by the ten largest.

The clonotype originates from a person aged 55 to 69 with breast cancer. The rearranged chain carries TRBV7-9 and TRBJ2-3; the D gene remains uncertain. The material sequenced was blood. The CDR3 reads CASSLGPEDTQYF. The sequenced DNA is TGTGCCAGCAGCTTAGGCCCGGAAGATACGCAGTATTTT.